This T cell receptor beta chain was documented in a study of long-term antiretroviral therapy in people with HIV. The CDR3 is 14 amino acids. The germline CDR1 and CDR2 sequences are SGHDT and YYEEEE. Losses at the gene ends were 2 bases for V and 4 bases for J; bases not matched to a gene: 3. Sequencing used immunoSEQ v3.0 at survey level. The assay was immunoSEQ multiplex PCR, and TCRdb's table has in-frame clones only and misses some. The sample includes over 15,000 clones, over 60% of them seen just once. The chain joins TRBV5-6 to TRBJ1-5; TRBD1 matches at 7 bases. The clonotype was recovered from a woman aged 50 to 65 with HIV. Sequences were derived from unsorted PBMCs, sampled 0.5 years before starting antiretroviral therapy. This CDR3 reads CASSLQGINQPQHF. In DNA form, the CDR3 reads TGTGCCAGCAGCTTACAGGGGATAAATCAGCCCCAGCATTTT.